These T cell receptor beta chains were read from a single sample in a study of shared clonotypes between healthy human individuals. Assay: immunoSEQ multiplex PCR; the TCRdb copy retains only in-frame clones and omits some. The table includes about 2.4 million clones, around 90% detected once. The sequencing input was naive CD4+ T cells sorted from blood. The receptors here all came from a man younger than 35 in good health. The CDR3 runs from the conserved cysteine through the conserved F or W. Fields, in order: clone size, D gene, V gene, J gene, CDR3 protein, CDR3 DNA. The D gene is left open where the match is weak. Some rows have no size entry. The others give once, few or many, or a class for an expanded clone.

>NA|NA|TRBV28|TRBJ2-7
CASSPPRQESSYEQYF
TGTGCCAGCAGTCCTCCTCGACAGGAGAGCTCCTACGAGCAGTACTTC
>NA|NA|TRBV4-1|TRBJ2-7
CASSHTAGEHSYEQYF
TGCGCCAGCAGCCACACCGCAGGGGAACACTCCTACGAGCAGTACTTC
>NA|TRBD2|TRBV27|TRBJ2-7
CASSFRVTSGDRSYEQYF
TGTGCCAGCAGTTTTAGAGTAACTAGCGGGGACCGATCCTACGAGCAGTACTTC
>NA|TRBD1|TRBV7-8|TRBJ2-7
CASSLYRDRENEQYF
TGTGCCAGCAGCCTCTACCGGGACAGGGAAAACGAGCAGTACTTC
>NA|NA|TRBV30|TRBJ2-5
CAWSRDHNRQETQYF
TGTGCCTGGAGCCGGGACCATAACCGGCAAGAGACCCAGTACTTC
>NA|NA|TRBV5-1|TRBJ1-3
CASSLDGSSGNTIYF
TGCGCCAGCAGCCTGGACGGGAGCTCTGGAAACACCATATATTTT
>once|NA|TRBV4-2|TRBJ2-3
CASSRGTSTDTQYF
TGTGCCAGCAGCCGGGGGACTAGCACAGATACGCAGTATTTT
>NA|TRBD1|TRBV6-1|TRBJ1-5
CASSASGTGRWQPQHF
TGTGCCAGCAGTGCTTCGGGGACAGGCCGATGGCAGCCCCAGCATTTT
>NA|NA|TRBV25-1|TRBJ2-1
CASSEWNRDNEQFF
TGTGCCAGCAGTGAATGGAACAGGGACAATGAGCAGTTCTTC
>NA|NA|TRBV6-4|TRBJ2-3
CASSDWKNTQYF
TGTGCCAGCAGTGACTGGAAGAATACGCAGTATTTT
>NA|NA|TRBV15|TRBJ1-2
CATSVAWDYGYTF
TGTGCCACCAGCGTAGCGTGGGACTATGGCTACACCTTC
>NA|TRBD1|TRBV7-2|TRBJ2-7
CASSPIPGTGPYEQYF
TGTGCCAGCAGCCCAATCCCCGGGACAGGTCCCTACGAGCAGTACTTC
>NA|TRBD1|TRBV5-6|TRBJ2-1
CASSGDREGYNEQFF
TGTGCCAGCAGCGGGGACAGGGAGGGCTACAATGAGCAGTTCTTC
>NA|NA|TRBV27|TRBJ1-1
CASSRGWATEAFF
TGTGCCAGCAGTCGGGGCTGGGCCACTGAAGCTTTCTTT
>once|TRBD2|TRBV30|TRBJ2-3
CALGLSTDTQYF
TGTGCCTTGGGACTATCCACAGATACGCAGTATTTT
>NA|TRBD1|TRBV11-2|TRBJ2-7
CASSPWDRGAYEQYF
TGTGCCAGCAGCCCGTGGGACAGGGGCGCCTACGAGCAGTACTTC
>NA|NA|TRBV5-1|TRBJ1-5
CASSLTGSDQPQHF
TGCGCCAGCAGCTTGACGGGGTCCGATCAGCCCCAGCATTTT
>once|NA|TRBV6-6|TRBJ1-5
CATHGLGGNQPQHF
TGTGCCACCCATGGACTGGGGGGCAATCAGCCCCAGCATTTT
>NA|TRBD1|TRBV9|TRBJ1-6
CASSGQGGSPLHF
TGTGCCAGCAGCGGACAGGGGGGTTCACCCCTCCACTTT
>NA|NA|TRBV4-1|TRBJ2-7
CASSQDLGGKSEQYF
TGCGCCAGCAGCCAAGATTTGGGGGGAAAGAGCGAGCAGTACTTC
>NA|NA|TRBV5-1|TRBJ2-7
CASSLTVDLVGEQYF
TGCGCCAGCAGCTTGACAGTGGATTTGGTCGGCGAGCAGTACTTC
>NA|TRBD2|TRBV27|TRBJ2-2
CASSTLVRGENTGELFF
TGTGCCAGCAGTACCCTTGTCCGGGGGGAGAACACCGGGGAGCTGTTTTTT
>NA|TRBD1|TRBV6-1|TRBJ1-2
CASRYRGVYGYTF
TGTGCCAGCAGGTACAGGGGTGTCTATGGCTACACCTTC
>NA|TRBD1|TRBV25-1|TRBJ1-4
CASRQGALDNEKLFF
TGTGCCAGCAGACAGGGGGCGCTTGATAATGAAAAACTGTTTTTT
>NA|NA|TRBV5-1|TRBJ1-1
CASSLMASPADTEAFF
TGCGCCAGCAGCTTGATGGCTTCCCCTGCGGACACTGAAGCTTTCTTT
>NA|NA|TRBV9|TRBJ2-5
CASSVGGTQETQYF
TGTGCCAGCAGCGTAGGGGGGACTCAAGAGACCCAGTACTTC
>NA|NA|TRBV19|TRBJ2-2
CASSIELRVNTGELFF
TGTGCCAGTAGTATAGAGCTAAGGGTGAACACCGGGGAGCTGTTTTTT
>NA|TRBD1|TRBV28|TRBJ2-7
CATRTGGSYEQYF
TGTGCCACCCGGACAGGGGGTAGCTACGAGCAGTACTTC
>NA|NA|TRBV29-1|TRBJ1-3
CSVEVLEEFRRAGTSGNTIYF
TGCAGCGTTGAAGTGTTAGAGGAGTTTAGGCGTGCAGGAACTTCTGGAAACACCATATATTTT
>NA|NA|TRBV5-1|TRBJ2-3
CASSSDRPSGTQYF
TGCGCCAGCAGCTCGGACCGTCCTTCCGGGACGCAGTATTTT
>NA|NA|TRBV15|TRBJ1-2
CATSREGRGYTF
TGTGCCACCAGCAGGGAGGGGCGCGGCTACACCTTC
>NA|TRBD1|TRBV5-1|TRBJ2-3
CASSTPGQGADTQYF
TGCGCCAGCAGCACTCCGGGACAGGGAGCAGATACGCAGTATTTT
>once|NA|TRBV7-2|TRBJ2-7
CASSLAGGPLYEQYF
TGTGCCAGCAGCTTAGCGGGGGGGCCTCTCTACGAGCAGTACTTC
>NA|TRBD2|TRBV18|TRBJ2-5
CASSPGSSGQETQYF
TGTGCCAGCTCACCAGGGTCTAGCGGTCAAGAGACCCAGTACTTC
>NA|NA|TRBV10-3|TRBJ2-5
CAISAGRGGGETQYF
TGTGCCATCAGCGCCGGGCGAGGGGGAGGAGAGACCCAGTACTTC
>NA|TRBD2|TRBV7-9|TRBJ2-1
CASSLFASGLAVYGEQFF
TGTGCCAGCAGCTTATTTGCTTCGGGGCTAGCGGTTTACGGTGAGCAGTTCTTC
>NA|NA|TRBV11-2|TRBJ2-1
CASSLTGAPNNEQFF
TGTGCCAGCAGCTTGACGGGAGCGCCTAACAATGAGCAGTTCTTC
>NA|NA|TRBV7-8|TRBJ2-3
CASSSRWGTDTQYF
TGTGCCAGCAGCTCTAGGTGGGGTACAGATACGCAGTATTTT
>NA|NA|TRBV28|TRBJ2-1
CASSLLNGEQFF
TGTGCCAGCAGTTTACTAAACGGTGAGCAGTTCTTC
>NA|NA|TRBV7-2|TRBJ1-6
CASSTVQGNSPLHF
TGTGCCAGCAGCACAGTACAGGGTAATTCACCCCTCCACTTT
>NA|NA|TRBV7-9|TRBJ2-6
CASSLSGSGANVLTF
TGTGCCAGCAGCTTATCAGGATCTGGGGCCAACGTCCTGACTTTC
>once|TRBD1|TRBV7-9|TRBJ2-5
CASGRQGPLGETQYF
TGTGCCAGCGGTCGACAGGGGCCCCTTGGAGAGACCCAGTACTTC
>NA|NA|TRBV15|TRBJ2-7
CATSRESGQRYEQYF
TGTGCCACCAGCAGAGAATCGGGGCAGCGCTACGAGCAGTACTTC
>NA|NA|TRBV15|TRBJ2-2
CATSRDLTGELFF
TGTGCCACCAGCAGAGATTTGACCGGGGAGCTGTTTTTT
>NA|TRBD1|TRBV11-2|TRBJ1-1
CASSLLQGAGTEAFF
TGTGCCAGCAGCCTACTACAGGGGGCAGGCACTGAAGCTTTCTTT
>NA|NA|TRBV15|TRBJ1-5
CATSQVRYSNQPQHF
TGTGCCACCAGCCAGGTTCGCTATAGCAATCAGCCCCAGCATTTT
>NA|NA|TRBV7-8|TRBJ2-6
CASSFRDNGANVLTF
TGTGCCAGCAGCTTCCGGGACAACGGGGCCAACGTCCTGACTTTC
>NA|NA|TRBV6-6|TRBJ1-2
CASSYPQGANYGYTF
TGTGCCAGCAGTTACCCCCAGGGAGCTAACTATGGCTACACCTTC
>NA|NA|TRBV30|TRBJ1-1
CAGIPRNTEAFF
TGTGCCGGCATCCCGAGGAACACTGAAGCTTTCTTT
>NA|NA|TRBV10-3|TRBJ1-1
CAIREDTEAFF
TGTGCCATTCGAGAAGACACTGAAGCTTTCTTT
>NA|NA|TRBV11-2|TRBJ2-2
CASRWTGELFF
TGTGCCAGCAGATGGACCGGGGAGCTGTTTTTT
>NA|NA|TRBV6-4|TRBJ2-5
CASDLGLSRRTQYF
TGTGCCAGCGACTTGGGCTTAAGTCGGAGAACCCAGTACTTC
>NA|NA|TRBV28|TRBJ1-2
CASKGGSALYGYTF
TGTGCCAGCAAGGGAGGGTCCGCTCTCTATGGCTACACCTTC
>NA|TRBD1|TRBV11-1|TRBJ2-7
CASSSPGQGAYEQYF
TGTGCCAGCAGCTCCCCGGGACAGGGCGCCTACGAGCAGTACTTC
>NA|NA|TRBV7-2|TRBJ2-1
CASSLAGVPYNEQFF
TGTGCCAGCAGCTTAGCGGGAGTACCCTACAATGAGCAGTTCTTC